The present T cell receptor beta chain was sequenced within a study of blood T cell repertoires in COVID-19. Study summary: Collection of acute and convalescent COVID-19 samples took place in the United States, Italy and Spain. T cells, B-cell-depleted T cells, or PBMCs provided the cDNA or gDNA that served as material.

Losses at the gene ends were 4 bases for V and 4 bases for J; bases not matched to a gene: 9. Per germline, CDR1 SQVTM and CDR2 ANQGSEA. The CDR3 runs to 14 residues. In the source study's methods: Amplified reference gene primers provided the basis for estimating nucleated cell counts. Measured with immunoSEQ multiplex PCR; TCRdb has only the in-frame clones, and not every one. V and J calls and clone size are as listed in that table; D and trimming were resolved from the DNA. The sample carries about 80,000 clones, less than 85% recorded once. This clone was seen a handful of times. The chain uses TRBV29-1 and TRBJ1-2; 7 nucleotides agree with TRBD1. The TCR was taken from a human donor in a cohort sampled during active COVID-19. Source material: peripheral blood. The CDR3 nucleotides are TGCAGCGTTGTTACGACAGGGAGTGGCTATGGCTACACCTTC. Its protein is CSVVTTGSGYGYTF.